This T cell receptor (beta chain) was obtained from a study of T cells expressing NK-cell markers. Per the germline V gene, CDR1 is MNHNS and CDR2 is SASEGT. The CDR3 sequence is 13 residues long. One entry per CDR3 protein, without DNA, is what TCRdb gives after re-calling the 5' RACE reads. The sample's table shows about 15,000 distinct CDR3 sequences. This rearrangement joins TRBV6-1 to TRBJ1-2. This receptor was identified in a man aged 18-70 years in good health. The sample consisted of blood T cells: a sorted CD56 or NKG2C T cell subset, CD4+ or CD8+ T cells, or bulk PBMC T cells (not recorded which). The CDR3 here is CASSGGTDYGYTF.